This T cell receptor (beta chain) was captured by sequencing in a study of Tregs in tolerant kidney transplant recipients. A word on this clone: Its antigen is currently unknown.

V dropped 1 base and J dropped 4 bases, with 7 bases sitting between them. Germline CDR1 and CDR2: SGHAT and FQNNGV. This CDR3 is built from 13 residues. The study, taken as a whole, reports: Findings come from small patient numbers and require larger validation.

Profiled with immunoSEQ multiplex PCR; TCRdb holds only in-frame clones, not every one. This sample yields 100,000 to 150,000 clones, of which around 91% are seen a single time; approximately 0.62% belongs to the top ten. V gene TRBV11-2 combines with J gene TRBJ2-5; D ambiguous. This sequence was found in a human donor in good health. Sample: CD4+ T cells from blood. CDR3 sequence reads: CASSLATRETQYF. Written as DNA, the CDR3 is TGTGCCAGCAGCTTAGCGACACGAGAGACCCAGTACTTC.